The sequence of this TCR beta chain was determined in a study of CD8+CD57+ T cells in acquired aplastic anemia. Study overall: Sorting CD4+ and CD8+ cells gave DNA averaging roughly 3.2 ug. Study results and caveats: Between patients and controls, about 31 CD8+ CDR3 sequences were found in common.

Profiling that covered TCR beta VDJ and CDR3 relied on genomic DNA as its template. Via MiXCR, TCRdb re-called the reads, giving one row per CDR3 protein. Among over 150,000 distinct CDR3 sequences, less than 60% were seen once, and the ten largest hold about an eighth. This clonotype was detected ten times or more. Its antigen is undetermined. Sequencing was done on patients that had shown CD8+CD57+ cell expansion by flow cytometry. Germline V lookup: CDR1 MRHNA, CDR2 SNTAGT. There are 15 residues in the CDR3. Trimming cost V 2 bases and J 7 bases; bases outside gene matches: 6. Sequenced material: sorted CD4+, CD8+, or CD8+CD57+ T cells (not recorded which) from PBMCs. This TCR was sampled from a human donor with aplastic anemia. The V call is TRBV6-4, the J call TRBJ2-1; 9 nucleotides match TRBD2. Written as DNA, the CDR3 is TGTGCCAGCAGTGACGAAGCGGGGGGCCGTAATGAGCAGTTCTTC. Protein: CASSDEAGGRNEQFF.